A single sample is the source of the 8 T cell receptor beta chains below, sequenced in a study of neurological immune-mediated disorders. Via MiXCR, TCRdb re-called the 5' RACE reads, giving one row per CDR3 protein. Among tens of thousands of distinct CDR3 sequences, around 3.3% were seen once, and the ten largest hold around 3.7%. Source material: PBMCs. These receptors were collected from a man aged 40-49 years with multiple sclerosis.

Ten or more counts support this clonotype. V and J are TRBV6-5 and TRBJ1-2; 7 bases are shared with TRBD1. V was pared by 2 bases and J by 6 bases, with 6 bases of the junction left unmatched. In germline, CDR1 is MNHEY, CDR2 SVGAGI. This CDR3 spans 14 amino acids. CDR3 in amino acids: CASSYLAGGDGYTF. The CDR3, as DNA: TGTGCCAGCAGTTACCTAGCAGGGGGGGATGGCTACACCTTC.

This clonotype was counted at least ten times. The CDR3, as DNA: TGTGCCAGCAGCTTAGGGTTCGGCGCGGTGAATGAAAAACTGTTTTTT. This translates into CASSLGFGAVNEKLFF. The chain employs TRBV7-9 and TRBJ1-4; D is ambiguous. The CDR3 has 16 residues. Deletions cut 1 base from V and 5 bases from J, with 14 bases between. In germline, CDR1 is SEHNR, CDR2 FQNEAQ (reference sequence).

This clonotype was seen many times. V and J are TRBV20-1 and TRBJ2-5; either TRBD1 or TRBD2 may fit D (5 bases each). Germline V gene data show CDR1 as DFQATT and CDR2 as SNEGSKA (reference sequence). This CDR3 has 14 amino acids. Trimming took off 4 bases at V and 4 bases at J, with 16 bases between the two ends. The CDR3 here is CSATRDVRGETQYF. In DNA, the CDR3 is TGCAGTGCTACCCGGGACGTCCGAGGAGAGACCCAGTACTTC.

The chain recombines TRBV18 with TRBJ2-7, with unresolved D. The CDR3 extends over 14 amino acids. The V gene lost 0 bases and the J gene lost 0 bases, with 6 bases spanning the gap. Looked up from germline, CDR1 is KGHSH and CDR2 is LQKENI. Here the CDR3 DNA reads TGTGCCAGCTCACCACCAGGTGCCTCCTACGAGCAGTACTTC. This codes for CASSPPGASYEQYF.

This clonotype was detected once. This chain uses TRBV24-1 with TRBJ2-2; tentatively, D is TRBD1 or TRBD2 (6 bases each). The CDR3 is 16 residues long. Per the germline V gene, CDR1 is KGHDR and CDR2 is SFDVKD. V lost 8 bases and J lost 4, with 19 bases in between. CDR3 DNA sequence: TGTGCCACCATTCTCGGGGGCTCCACGGGCACCGGGGAGCTGTTTTTT. This sequence encodes CATILGGSTGTGELFF.

In this sample, this clonotype turned up many times. V usage is TRBV18 and J usage is TRBJ2-1; 8 bases are shared with TRBD2. This CDR3 is built from 16 residues. The V and J ends lost 3 bases and 3 bases, in that order; junction bases with no gene match: 7. Per germline, CDR1 KGHSH and CDR2 LQKENI. The CDR3: CASSPTAGVNYNEQFF. The CDR3 DNA is TGTGCCAGCTCACCCACAGCGGGAGTTAACTACAATGAGCAGTTCTTC.

This chain uses TRBV5-1 with TRBJ2-3; TRBD2 matches at 10 bases. The germline V gene encodes CDR1 SGHRS and CDR2 YFSETQ. CDR3 size: 15 residues. After removal of 1 base from V and 3 bases from J, the junction contained 2 bases not matched to a gene. The CDR3 DNA follows: TGCGCCAGCAGCTTGACTAGCGGGGAGACAGATACGCAGTATTTT. Amino acid sequence: CASSLTSGETDTQYF.

The chain has TRBV7-2 and TRBJ2-1, with 16 bases identical to TRBD2. Trimming at V came to 3 bases and at J to 7 bases, leaving 3 bases not matched to a gene. The germline CDR1 and CDR2 sequences are SGHTA and FQGNSA. The CDR3 covers 16 residues. As DNA, the CDR3 is TGTGCCAGCAGCTTCGGGGGACTAGCGGGGGGGAATGAGCAGTTCTTC. Its translation: CASSFGGLAGGNEQFF.